One and the same sample provided the 13 T cell receptor beta chains below, sequenced in a study of PD-1 blockade in classical Hodgkin lymphoma. Exposure to brentuximab vedotin varied, and each patient had relapsed following autologous stem cell transplantation. The assay was immunoSEQ multiplex PCR, and TCRdb's table has in-frame clones only and misses some. This repertoire shows tens of thousands of clones, about three quarters found once; its top ten account for approximately 10%. The material was peripheral blood mononuclear cells (PBMCs), obtained at baseline. These receptors originate from a human donor with classical Hodgkin lymphoma.

The chain links TRBV11-2 to TRBJ2-7; 9 bases fit TRBD1. The V gene end was trimmed by 1 base and the J gene end by 3 bases; junction bases not matched to a gene: 4. The germline V gene has CDR1 SGHAT and CDR2 FQNNGV. The CDR3 totals 15 residues. In nucleotides, the CDR3 is TGTGCCAGCAGCTTAGGAACAGGGGGCGGCTACGAGCAGTACTTC. Encoded protein: CASSLGTGGGYEQYF.

This chain uses TRBV30 with TRBJ1-1, with 11 bases aligning to TRBD1. Losses at the gene ends were 2 bases for V and 5 bases for J; bases not matched to a gene: 4. The CDR3 length is 14 residues. CDR1 and CDR2 (germline): GTSNPN, SVGIG (reference sequence). CDR3 nucleotides: TGTGCCTGGAGTCCGGGACAGGGGGAAACTGAAGCTTTCTTT. Translating it yields CAWSPGQGETEAFF.

A few counts support this clone. The chain couples TRBV4-1 to TRBJ1-1; D remains unclear. Germline assignment: CDR1 MGHRA and CDR2 YSYEKL. V shed 0 bases and J shed 0 bases, with 5 bases lying between them. The CDR3 contains 14 residues. CDR3 bases: TGCGCCAGCAGCCAAGAGACACTGAACACTGAAGCTTTCTTT. Translation gives CASSQETLNTEAFF.

This clone has only one observation. This CDR3 is CASSRGGEDTEAFF. In DNA, the CDR3 is TGTGCCAGCAGCAGAGGCGGGGAGGACACTGAAGCTTTCTTT. The genes are TRBV7-3 and TRBJ1-1; D gene ambiguous. Germline V lookup: CDR1 SGHTA, CDR2 FQGTGA. This CDR3 comprises 14 residues. V shed 5 bases and J shed 3 bases, with 13 bases lying between them.

The chain is built from TRBV7-6 and TRBJ1-2; D is uncertain. V lost 7 bases and J lost 3, with 12 bases in between. This CDR3 has 13 amino acids. The V gene's germline CDR1 is SGHVS and CDR2 FNYEAQ. The CDR3 loop is CASNAPTHYGYTF. The CDR3 DNA sequence: TGTGCCAGCAACGCCCCGACTCACTATGGCTACACCTTC.

This clone came up a few times. The chain uses TRBV15 and TRBJ1-1; 10 bases match TRBD1. CDR1 is LNHNV and CDR2 is YYDKDF in the germline V gene (reference sequence). V shed 3 bases, J shed 7 bases, and the junction held 5 bases outside the gene matches. The CDR3 covers 14 residues. Written as DNA, the CDR3 is TGTGCCACCAGCAGGACAGGGGGCCCAAATGAAGCTTTCTTT. It is translated as CATSRTGGPNEAFF.

V usage is TRBV5-1 and J usage is TRBJ2-7; D unclear. With 4 bases removed from V and 3 bases from J, the gap between germline ends came to 11 bases. In germline, CDR1 is SGHRS, CDR2 YFSETQ. CDR3 length: 13 residues. The CDR3 sequence: CASSPDSRYEQYF. Written as DNA, the CDR3 is TGCGCCAGCAGCCCCGACTCTCGCTACGAGCAGTACTTC. Combining the CDR3 with reference TRBV5-1 and TRBJ2-7 gives the whole variable domain KAGVTQTPRYLIKTRGQQVTLSCSPISGHRSVSWYQQTPGQGLQFLFEYFSETQRNKGNFPGRFSGRQFSNSRSEMNVSTLELGDSALYLCASSPDSRYEQYFGPGTRLTVT.

This clone was recorded at least ten times. This chain uses TRBV5-1 with TRBJ1-1; D ambiguous. Trimming stripped 2 bases from V and 3 bases from J, with 8 bases between. Germline V lookup: CDR1 SGHRS, CDR2 YFSETQ. This CDR3 region has 13 residues. The CDR3 coding sequence is TGCGCCAGCAGCTTCGGTAAGGACACTGAAGCTTTCTTT. Its translation: CASSFGKDTEAFF.

The V and J genes are TRBV28 and TRBJ2-5, with a weak D call TRBD1 (6 bases). Per germline, CDR1 MDHEN and CDR2 SYDVKM. The CDR3 spans 13 residues. V was trimmed by 4 bases and J by 5 bases, leaving 11 bases between them. CDR3 protein: CASSSGGGETQYF. CDR3 DNA sequence: TGTGCCAGCAGTTCTGGGGGCGGTGAGACCCAGTACTTC.

The chain combines TRBV29-1 with TRBJ1-2, with 8 bases fitting TRBD1. This CDR3 is built from 15 residues. From germline, CDR1 is SQVTM and CDR2 ANQGSEA. J lost 3 bases, V lost 2 bases, and 8 bases had no gene match. The CDR3 bases are TGCAGCGTTGAAAAAATCGGACAGGGACACTATGGCTACACCTTC. Amino acid sequence: CSVEKIGQGHYGYTF.

Written as DNA, the CDR3 is TGCGCCAGCAGCCAAGCTATCCTCTCAGAGAACACCGGGGAGCTGTTTTTT. It codes for CASSQAILSENTGELFF. The chain joins TRBV4-1 to TRBJ2-2; unclear D gene. Germline-derived CDR1 and CDR2 are MGHRA and YSYEKL. The V gene lost 1 base and the J gene lost 1 base, with 13 bases spanning the gap. The CDR3 totals 17 residues.

This chain links TRBV19 with TRBJ2-2; D not resolved. Trimming cost V 3 bases and J 0 bases, with 11 bases left between them. Germline V gives CDR1 LNHDA, CDR2 SQIVND (reference sequence). This CDR3 comprises 16 residues. The CDR3, as DNA: TGTGCCAGTAGTATCCGACTCCTCGCGAACACCGGGGAGCTGTTTTTT. It encodes CASSIRLLANTGELFF.

The chain is built from TRBV7-9 and TRBJ1-3; weak D call: TRBD1 (5 bases). This CDR3 contains 16 residues. Germline V gene lookup returns CDR1 SEHNR and CDR2 FQNEAQ (reference sequence). Between the trimmed V and J ends, which lost 1 base and 0 bases, there was a span of 10 bases. CDR3 region: CASSLVTGNSGNTIYF. The CDR3 coding sequence is TGTGCCAGCAGCTTAGTTACAGGCAACTCTGGAAACACCATATATTTT.